The clone carrying this TCR beta chain was seen a few times. Its antigen is unidentified. Input per replicate PCR of unsorted PBMC was around 300 ng DNA, corresponding to about 30,000 T cell genomes. TCRdb's copy holds only in-frame clones and misses some; the assay was immunoSEQ multiplex PCR. Of some 530,000 clones listed, around 73% were seen once; the top ten hold about 12%. This entry is derived from a study of shared clonotypes between healthy human individuals. The study, taken as a whole, reports: Sequencing depth was a factor that was expected to affect clonotype sharing among donors.

Among the donors, all were Caucasian adults who lived in Nashville, Tennessee. Deletions cut 3 bases from V and 7 bases from J, with 12 bases between. The V gene's germline CDR1 is GTSNPN and CDR2 SVGIG (reference sequence). This CDR3 is built from 13 residues. V and J are TRBV30 and TRBJ1-4, with TRBD1 as a possible D gene (5 bases). The specimen sequenced was PBMCs. The clonotype was recovered from a woman aged 40 to 55 in good health. Some clones in this sample may be carry-over from other donors' samples. In DNA form, the CDR3 reads TGTGCCTGGAGACAGGCGATAGCTGAAAAACTGTTTTTT. The encoded protein is CAWRQAIAEKLFF. The full variable domain, its missing parts supplied by reference TRBV30 and TRBJ1-4, is SQTIHQWPATLVQPVGSPLSLECTVEGTSNPNLYWYRQAAGRGLQLLFYSVGIGQISSEVPQNLSASRPQDRQFILSSKKLLLSDSGFYLCAWRQAIAEKLFFGSGTQLSVL.